This T cell receptor (beta chain) was sequenced for a study of shared clonotypes between healthy human individuals. Overall study context: Each donor's CD8 memory used one plate, CD8 naive two, each CD4 subset three. Overall study findings and caveats: Several donors held 5% to 5.5% of naive CD4 clonotypes in common.

Deep was the level at which the assay was run. Sequencing was performed with immunoSEQ multiplex PCR; in TCRdb, only in-frame clones are kept and a portion is missing. The sample shows around 1,100,000 clones, approximately 77% of them seen only once. Concerning this clone itself: What it binds is unknown.

The germline CDR1 and CDR2 sequences are SGHTA and FQGNSA. This CDR3 contains 14 residues. With 3 bases clipped from V and 5 bases from J, the junction kept 6 bases outside the gene matches. The sequence came from a man aged 18 to 29 in good health. Some clones in this sample may be carry-over from other donors' samples. The sequenced sample was memory CD4+ T cells from PBMCs. Described subset: CD45RA-negative fraction. V gene TRBV7-2 combines with J gene TRBJ2-7; 8 bases agree with TRBD1. CDR3 sequence: CASSFGTGMDEQYF. CDR3 nucleotides: TGTGCCAGCAGCTTTGGGACAGGTATGGACGAGCAGTACTTC.